These 3 T cell receptor beta chains were sequenced from one sample in a study of breast tumors, draining lymph nodes, adjacent tissues. Samples came from axillary lymph nodes draining the breast cancer. TCRdb re-called the multiplex PCR reads with MiXCR, one entry per CDR3 protein. The table shows some 140,000 distinct CDR3 sequences, with approximately 22% occurring only once. Sequenced input: axillary lymph node tissue. These receptors originate from a female donor with breast cancer. Some clones in this sample may be carry-over from other donors' samples.

The chain combines TRBV5-5 with TRBJ2-2; maybe TRBD2 (6 bases). Germline V gene data show CDR1 as SGHKS and CDR2 as YYEKEE (reference sequence). Trimming shortened V by 3 bases and J by 6 bases, and 12 bases separated the two germline ends. The CDR3 loop spans 14 amino acids. The CDR3 protein is CASSSEGLAGELFF. In nucleotides, the CDR3 is TGTGCCAGCAGCTCGGAGGGGCTAGCCGGGGAGCTGTTTTTT.

This clonotype has a count of ten or more. The CDR3 is CASSDGLGFGRSYEQYF. DNA for the CDR3: TGTGCCAGCAGTGACGGGCTTGGTTTTGGACGCTCCTACGAGCAGTACTTC. This chain links TRBV25-1 with TRBJ2-7, with D hard to call. Trimming shortened V by 3 bases and J by 0 bases, and 18 bases separated the two germline ends. The CDR3 spans 17 residues. Germline values: CDR1 MGHDK, CDR2 SYGVNS.

In its sample, this clonotype was seen many times. The rearrangement uses TRBV6-1 and TRBJ2-7; the match to TRBD2 covers 14 bases. Germline-derived CDR1 and CDR2 are MNHNS and SASEGT. The CDR3 extends over 19 amino acids. V was pared by 4 bases and J by 3 bases, with 14 bases of the junction left unmatched. CDR3 in DNA: TGTGCCAGCAGTGCATACCAAGGGCGGACTAGCGGGAGGTACTACGAGCAGTACTTC. Protein sequence: CASSAYQGRTSGRYYEQYF.